These 20 T cell receptor beta chains came from one sample sequenced in a study of T cells in Graves' hyperthyroidism and ophthalmopathy (dated by TCRdb to between 2017 and 2020). Libraries were constructed by multiplex PCR. The run used an Illumina HiSeq 2000. Amplification of TCR beta CDR3 regions was carried out from RNA transcripts. The first round of RT-PCR for the TCR CDR3 was performed with the HTBI primer set and the Qiagen OneStep RT-PCR kit. TCRdb reworked the public reads: Q25 trimming with fastp, MiXCR clone assembly, productive beta chains retained. Every entry covers one CDR3 protein and lists the most common genes and DNA from its rows. Present in this sample are some 580,000 distinct CDR3 sequences, roughly a sixth of which were seen just once. The ten top clones hold 2.5% to 4% of the sample. Specimen: blood. Source of these receptors: a woman between 40 and 55 years old with Graves' ophthalmopathy.

With respect to this clonotype: A read error may explain this, as a much larger clone is one base away. This sequence joins TRBV12-3 or TRBV12-4 and TRBJ1-3; D call uncertain. CDR3 length: 15 amino acids. CDR3 loop: CAGSLSPRRGNTIYF. The CDR3, as DNA: TGTGCCGGCAGTTTATCTCCCCGGCGAGGAAACACCATATATTTT.

A remark on this clonotype: This may arise from a read error, as a much more abundant clone is one base away. The genes are TRBV12-3 or TRBV12-4 and TRBJ2-2; D gene uncertain. The CDR3 extends over 14 amino acids. With 3 bases removed from V and 1 base from J, the gap between germline ends came to 6 bases. In nucleotides, the CDR3 is TGTGCCAGCAGTTTTGTGGGGAACACCGGGGAGCTGTTTTTT. Protein sequence: CASSFVGNTGELFF.

As to this clonotype: A read error may be the cause here, since a much bigger clone is one base away. This chain links TRBV28 with TRBJ2-3; D is possibly TRBD1 (5 bases). This CDR3 contains 17 residues. Germline-derived CDR1 and CDR2 are MDHEN and SYDVKM. The CDR3: CANSPRAGSVNTDTQYF. The DNA for the CDR3 is TGTGCCAACAGTCCCAGGGCAGGGTCGGTTAATACAGATACGCAGTATTTT.

This clonotype has at least ten counts. V and J are TRBV18 and TRBJ1-1; D gene uncertain. The CDR3 runs to 14 residues. The germline gives CDR1 KGHSH, CDR2 LQKENI. Trimming removed 2 bases from V and 6 bases from J, with 13 bases in between. CDR3 DNA sequence: TGTGCCAGCTCACCAGAATTGGCCCCCGCTGAAGCTTTCTTT. It is translated as CASSPELAPAEAFF. Full variable domain (rest looked up from reference TRBV18 and TRBJ1-1): NAGVMQNPRHLVRRRGQEARLRCSPMKGHSHVYWYRQLPEEGLKFMVYLQKENIIDESGMPKERFSAEFPKEGPSILRIQQVVRGDSAAYFCASSPELAPAEAFFGQGTRLTVV.

This chain's CDR3 is CASKEGQRGDTQHF. CDR3 nucleotide sequence: TGTGCCAGCAAGGAGGGACAGCGGGGGGATACGCAGCATTTT. This rearrangement joins TRBV28 to TRBJ2-3; the match to TRBD1 covers 7 bases. Near its end, the DNA agrees better with TRBJ1-5, so the J call may be wrong. Germline V gene sequence: CDR1 MDHEN, CDR2 SYDVKM. This CDR3 has 14 residues.

The table lists this clonotype with a few counts. The chain carries TRBV6-5 and TRBJ2-7; D is perhaps TRBD1 (6 bases). Per germline, CDR1 MNHEY and CDR2 SVGAGI. The CDR3 extends over 14 amino acids. The ends were cut back, 0 bases at V and 6 bases at J, with 12 bases in the middle. The CDR3 bases are TGTGCCAGCAGTTACTCACAGGGATTGGGCGAGCAGTACTTC. This codes for CASSYSQGLGEQYF.

This clonotype occurred many times. The V and J genes are TRBV27 and TRBJ1-5; 7 bases are a match to TRBD1. This CDR3 is 16 amino acids long. With 7 bases clipped from V and 7 bases from J, the junction kept 16 bases outside the gene matches. Germline CDR1 MNHEY, CDR2 SMNVEV (reference sequence). The chain's CDR3 is CASTPLGTDFRQPQHF. The CDR3 DNA reads as TGTGCCAGCACCCCCCTTGGGACAGACTTTAGACAGCCCCAGCATTTT.

V gene TRBV29-1 combines with J gene TRBJ1-1, with a weak D call TRBD1 (6 bases). The V and J ends lost 4 bases and 0 bases respectively, with 18 bases between them. The CDR3 sequence is 16 residues long. The germline gives CDR1 SQVTM, CDR2 ANQGSEA. The CDR3 is CSVVSGGAGVNTEAFF. The CDR3, as DNA: TGCAGCGTTGTGTCCGGGGGCGCAGGGGTGAACACTGAAGCTTTCTTT.

The chain carries TRBV12-3 or TRBV12-4 and TRBJ2-6; D remains unclear. V lost 8 bases and J 0 bases, leaving 8 bases between the germline ends. The CDR3 consists of 14 residues. Here the CDR3 DNA reads TGTGCCAGCGGATCAGGCTCTGGGGCCAACGTCCTGACTTTC. It is translated as CASGSGSGANVLTF.

This clonotype has at least ten counts. V and J are TRBV12-3 or TRBV12-4 and TRBJ2-3, with a possible D match to TRBD2 (6 bases). The CDR3 contains 17 residues. Trimming pared 5 bases from V and 0 bases from J, leaving 18 bases between. Written as DNA, the CDR3 is TGTGCCAGCAGTCCCCCACGGAGGGAAGTGAGCACAGATACGCAGTATTTT. Its protein product is CASSPPRREVSTDTQYF.

The rearrangement uses TRBV20-1 and TRBJ1-2; unclear D gene. The CDR3 runs 11 residues. The V end lost 4 bases, the J end lost 8 bases, and 11 bases lay between the germline ends. In germline, CDR1 is DFQATT, CDR2 SNEGSKA (reference sequence). The CDR3 loop is CSATDEGGYTF. The CDR3 nucleotides are TGCAGTGCTACGGACGAGGGAGGCTACACCTTC.

This clonotype was detected many times. The V call is TRBV6-2 or TRBV6-3, the J call TRBJ2-2; TRBD2 agrees at 10 bases. V shed 6 bases and J 2 bases; nucleotides not matched to a gene: 9. CDR3 length: 17 amino acids. Germline V gene data show CDR1 as MNHEY and CDR2 as SVGEGT. CDR3 coding DNA: TGTGCCAGCAGGGAACTAGCGGGATTTGGAAACACCGGGGAGCTGTTTTTT. This sequence encodes CASRELAGFGNTGELFF.

The rearrangement joins TRBV12-5 to TRBJ2-1; D call uncertain. V lost 0 bases and J lost 8, with 8 bases in between. The length of the CDR3 is 13 residues. CDR1 is LGHNT, CDR2 FRNRAP, per germline. The CDR3 nucleotides read TGTGCTAGTGGTTTGGTACTGACGGATGAGCAGTTCTTC. It codes for CASGLVLTDEQFF.

The chain employs TRBV7-6 and TRBJ2-1; D uncertain. V was trimmed by 0 bases and J by 6 bases, leaving 6 bases between them. Germline values: CDR1 SGHVS, CDR2 FNYEAQ. The CDR3 totals 13 residues. The CDR3 loop is CASSLAVANEQFF. In DNA form, the CDR3 reads TGTGCCAGCAGCTTAGCTGTTGCCAATGAGCAGTTCTTC.

This clonotype was detected many times. The chain employs TRBV20-1 and TRBJ2-7; 7 positions match TRBD2. CDR3 size: 13 residues. Per the germline V gene, CDR1 is DFQATT and CDR2 is SNEGSKA (reference sequence). V was pared by 1 base and J by 3 bases, with 3 bases of the junction left unmatched. The CDR3 protein is CSARGERDYEQYF. Written as DNA, the CDR3 is TGCAGTGCTAGAGGGGAGCGGGACTACGAGCAGTACTTC.

This clonotype has a count of ten or more. This chain connects TRBV3-1 to TRBJ2-4, with D maybe TRBD1 (5 bases). Germline V gene sequence: CDR1 LGHDT, CDR2 YNNKEL (reference sequence). The CDR3 spans 17 residues. Trimming removed 2 bases at V and 0 bases at J, with 14 bases between. The CDR3 DNA follows: TGTGCCAGCAGCCAAAAAACCTTGGGGCTAGCCAAAAACATTCAGTACTTC. It specifies CASSQKTLGLAKNIQYF.

The sample holds many counts of this clonotype. V gene TRBV18 combines with J gene TRBJ1-2, with unresolved D. The CDR3 runs 14 residues. V was shortened by 2 bases and J by 6 bases, with 13 bases between the two germline ends. Germline CDR1 is KGHSH and CDR2 is LQKENI. The CDR3 DNA follows: TGTGCCAGCTCACCATATATTTCCCCCGATGGCTACACCTTC. It is translated as CASSPYISPDGYTF.

A few counts support this clonotype. The chain carries TRBV9 and TRBJ1-6; D gene unclear. The CDR3 sequence is 14 residues long. Trimming left V 3 bases short and J 11 bases short, with 15 bases between. CDR1 SGDLS and CDR2 YYNGEE come from the germline V gene. The CDR3 nucleotides are TGTGCCAGCAGCGCCGGGCCAGGTCTGACACCCCTCCACTTT. Amino acid sequence: CASSAGPGLTPLHF.

This clonotype has ten or more counts. The J gene is TRBJ2-1, the V gene TRBV2, with 10 bases that match TRBD2. The CDR3 runs 15 residues. V trimming: 6 bases; J trimming: 5 bases; junction bases outside the gene matches: 7. Germline V gene sequence: CDR1 SNHLY, CDR2 FYNNEI. The DNA of the CDR3 is TGTGCCAGCAGGCGCGGGACTAGCGAAAACAATGAGCAGTTCTTC. As protein: CASRRGTSENNEQFF.

This clonotype was found a few times. This chain uses TRBV29-1 with TRBJ1-2, with TRBD1 matching over 7 bases. Germline V gives CDR1 SQVTM, CDR2 ANQGSEA. V shed 0 bases, J shed 5 bases, and the junction held 12 bases outside the gene matches. This CDR3 is built from 16 residues. In DNA, the CDR3 is TGCAGCGTTGAAGATGGTTACAGGGGAGTCGGGTATGGCTACACCTTC. Residues: CSVEDGYRGVGYGYTF. Filled out from reference TRBV29-1 and TRBJ1-2, the complete variable domain reads SAVISQKPSRDICQRGTSLTIQCQVDSQVTMMFWYRQQPGQSLTLIATANQGSEATYESGFVIDKFPISRPNLTFSTLTVSNMSPEDSSIYLCSVEDGYRGVGYGYTFGSGTRLTVV.